A selection of T cell receptor beta chains follows, all from one sample in a study of blood T cell repertoires in COVID-19. TCRdb's copy holds only in-frame clones and misses some; the assay was immunoSEQ multiplex PCR. The profile covers approximately 300,000 clones, with more than 65% appearing a single time and 15% to 18% taken by the ten largest. The sequencing input was peripheral blood. The receptor set was obtained from a person between 70 and 80 years old with COVID-19, enrolled during active disease. The CDR3 runs from the conserved cysteine through the conserved F or W. D genes are given only for firm matches. For some rows the clone size is stated as once, few or many, or as a class when expanded; others skip it.

TRBD1,TRBV2,TRBJ1-2,NA,TGTGCCAGCAGTGAGGGCACAGGGGGGATATATGGCTACACCTTC,CASSEGTGGIYGYTF
TRBD2,TRBV2,TRBJ2-1,NA,TGTGCCAGCAGTGCCGAACTAGCGGGACTTAAATACAATGAGCAGTTCTTC,CASSAELAGLKYNEQFF
NA,TRBV6-5,TRBJ2-5,NA,TGTGCCAGCGGGGGGGCAAGAGAGACCCAGTACTTC,CASGGARETQYF
NA,TRBV9,TRBJ2-5,once,TGTGCCAGCAGCGTAGGAGCGGCAAACAGCCAAGAGACCCAGTACTTC,CASSVGAANSQETQYF
NA,TRBV4-2,TRBJ2-7,NA,TGTGCCAGCAGCCAAGAACCGGTCTCCTACGAGCAGTACTTC,CASSQEPVSYEQYF
TRBD1,TRBV7-8,TRBJ1-2,NA,TGTGCCAGCAGCTACCGGGACAGGGGGTTTCACTATGGCTACACCTTC,CASSYRDRGFHYGYTF
TRBD1,TRBV5-1,TRBJ1-5,NA,TGCGCCAGCAGCTTGGGACAGGGGGGCGGACAGCCCCAGCATTTT,CASSLGQGGGQPQHF
TRBD1,TRBV6-6,TRBJ1-1,NA,TGTGCCAGCAGTTATGGGACAGGGGGTTCGACTGAAGCTTTCTTT,CASSYGTGGSTEAFF
NA,TRBV29-1,TRBJ1-2,NA,TGCAGCGGGCAGAATAACTATGGCTACACCTTC,CSGQNNYGYTF
NA,TRBV28,TRBJ1-4,NA,TGTGCCAGCAGTCCGGCAGGGCGAACTAATGAAAAACTGTTTTTT,CASSPAGRTNEKLFF
NA,TRBV7-7,TRBJ2-1,NA,TGTGCCAGCAGCCCCTGGACTTGGGAGGACAATGAGCAGTTCTTC,CASSPWTWEDNEQFF
NA,TRBV7-2,TRBJ2-4,NA,TGTGCCAGCAGCTTAGGGGGCAGGGGCATGCACATTCAGTACTTC,CASSLGGRGMHIQYF
TRBD1,TRBV11-1,TRBJ2-3,NA,TGTGCCAGCAGCTTAAGGACAGGGAGCACAGATACGCAGTATTTT,CASSLRTGSTDTQYF
NA,TRBV7-9,TRBJ1-1,NA,TGTGCCAGCCGAACTTACGGGGGGAACACTGAAGCTTTCTTT,CASRTYGGNTEAFF
NA,TRBV7-8,TRBJ1-3,NA,TGTGCCAGCAGCCAGTTGAGGCGCTTAATCTCTGGAAACACCATATATTTT,CASSQLRRLISGNTIYF
TRBD1,TRBV27,TRBJ1-5,NA,TGTGCCAGCAGCAGGGGGCAGTGGCAGCCCCAGCATTTT,CASSRGQWQPQHF
NA,TRBV20-1,TRBJ2-5,NA,TGCAGTGCCCCGTACCAAGAGACCCAGTACTTC,CSAPYQETQYF
TRBD2,TRBV3-1/TRBV3-2,TRBJ2-2,NA,TGTGCCAGCAGCCAAGCCCGGGGGGGCTCCACCGGGGAGCTGTTTTTT,CASSQARGGSTGELFF
NA,TRBV2,TRBJ1-2,NA,TGTGCCAGCAGTGAAATCAGGGCTGGCTACACCTTC,CASSEIRAGYTF
NA,TRBV19,TRBJ2-3,NA,TGTGCCAGTAGTAACGACAGAACTACTACGCAGTATTTT,CASSNDRTTTQYF
NA,TRBV30,TRBJ2-7,NA,TGTGCCTGGAGTGTACAGGCTAGCTCCTACGAGCAGTACTTC,CAWSVQASSYEQYF
TRBD2,TRBV6-1,TRBJ2-1,NA,TGTGCCAGCAGTGGGGGAGGGTGGAGCGGGAGAACCAATGAGCAGTTCTTC,CASSGGGWSGRTNEQFF
NA,TRBV9,TRBJ2-5,NA,TGTGCCAGCAGCCCCCCCTCGGGGGAGACCCAGTACTTC,CASSPPSGETQYF
TRBD1,TRBV6-1,TRBJ1-5,few,TGTGCCAGCAGTGATTTGGGACAGGGGACCTATCAGCCCCAGCATTTT,CASSDLGQGTYQPQHF
NA,TRBV2,TRBJ2-7,NA,TGTGCCAGCAGCACCACGGGACACGGGCCCCCCGAGCAGTACTTC,CASSTTGHGPPEQYF
TRBD2,TRBV7-9,TRBJ2-2,NA,TGTGCCAGCAGGCGGGGGGCGGGTAGGACGAACACCGGGGAGCTGTTTTTT,CASRRGAGRTNTGELFF
TRBD1,TRBV5-1,TRBJ2-5,NA,TGCGCCAGCAACTACAGGGGTAATGAAGAGACCCAGTACTTC,CASNYRGNEETQYF
NA,TRBV12-3/TRBV12-4,TRBJ1-1,NA,TGTGCCAGCAGCCGAACAGGGTGGGGGGAAGCTTTCTTT,CASSRTGWGEAFF
TRBD1,TRBV30,TRBJ2-7,NA,TGTGCCTGGAGGGTAACCGGGACAGGGGGCGGCGAGCAGTACTTC,CAWRVTGTGGGEQYF
TRBD1,TRBV7-8,TRBJ1-2,NA,TGTGCCAGCAGCCCCCGGACAGGGACCCATGGCTACACCTTC,CASSPRTGTHGYTF
NA,TRBV28,TRBJ1-2,once,TGTGCCAGCAGTTCGAGGGACTGGGGCTACACCTTC,CASSSRDWGYTF
NA,TRBV21-1,TRBJ1-1,NA,TGTGCCAGCAGCTTGACAGGGGGATCACTACTTATGAACACTGAAGCTTTCTTT,CASSLTGGSLLMNTEAFF
NA,TRBV6-5,TRBJ1-5,NA,TGTGCCAGCAGCGCGAACAGGGATAGCAATCAGCCCCAGCATTTT,CASSANRDSNQPQHF
TRBD1,TRBV28,TRBJ1-3,NA,TGTGCCAGCAGTTCCGCCGGGACAGGGGGCCATTCCTCTGGAAACACCATATATTTT,CASSSAGTGGHSSGNTIYF
TRBD1,TRBV7-2,TRBJ1-3,NA,TGTGCCAGCAGCTCACAGGGGGTCTCTGGAAACACCATATATTTT,CASSSQGVSGNTIYF
NA,TRBV7-2,TRBJ1-4,NA,TGTGCCAGCAGCTTGCAGTCGGGAGCTAATGAAAAACTGTTTTTT,CASSLQSGANEKLFF
TRBD2,TRBV2,TRBJ2-1,NA,TGTGCCAGCAATGGTTATCCGGGAGGTGAGCAGTTCTTC,CASNGYPGGEQFF
TRBD2,TRBV4-1,TRBJ2-3,NA,TGCGCCAGCAGCCTCGGGACTAGCGGGGGCACAGATACGCAGTATTTT,CASSLGTSGGTDTQYF
TRBD2,TRBV9,TRBJ2-5,NA,TGTGCCAGCAGCGCTTCTAGCGGGAGAGGGATAGAGACCCAGTACTTC,CASSASSGRGIETQYF
TRBD1,TRBV3-1/TRBV3-2,TRBJ1-1,NA,TGTGCCAGCAGCCCCGGGACAGGGGGGAACACTGAAGCTTTCTTT,CASSPGTGGNTEAFF
NA,TRBV2,TRBJ1-6,few,TGTGCCAGCCACAGCTCCTATAATTCACCCCTCCACTTT,CASHSSYNSPLHF
NA,TRBV5-1,TRBJ2-5,NA,TGCGCCAGCAGCCGGGGCCAAGAGACCCAGTACTTC,CASSRGQETQYF
TRBD2,TRBV3-1/TRBV3-2,TRBJ2-1,NA,TGTGCCAGCAGCCCGTACCGGACTAGCGGGGTCAACGGTGAGCAGTTCTTC,CASSPYRTSGVNGEQFF
NA,TRBV5-1,TRBJ1-2,NA,TGCGCCAGCAGCTTTGGCCCCGCAAGTACCTATGGCTACACCTTC,CASSFGPASTYGYTF
NA,TRBV27,TRBJ1-4,NA,TGTGCCAGCAGCCGCCGGGTGCAGCTCGGGTCTTCGGCTCCTAATGAAAAACTGTTTTTT,CASSRRVQLGSSAPNEKLFF
TRBD1,TRBV7-2,TRBJ1-2,NA,TGTGCCAGCAGCTTAACAGGGGGTTATGGCTACACCTTC,CASSLTGGYGYTF
NA,TRBV7-2,TRBJ1-4,NA,TGTGCCAGCAGTTCGATTCAGGGATTCAGTAATGAAAAACTGTTTTTT,CASSSIQGFSNEKLFF
TRBD1,TRBV19,TRBJ1-5,NA,TGTGCCAGTACCGCGGGACAGGGGTATCAGCCCCAGCATTTT,CASTAGQGYQPQHF
TRBD2,TRBV19,TRBJ2-1,NA,TGTGCCAGTAGTATAGCCACTAGCGGGAACAATGAGCAGTTCTTC,CASSIATSGNNEQFF
TRBD1,TRBV30,TRBJ1-1,NA,TGTGCCTGGAGGGGACAGGGGGCTGTGGACACTGAAGCTTTCTTT,CAWRGQGAVDTEAFF
TRBD2,TRBV29-1,TRBJ2-7,few,TGCAGCGTTCGAACTAGCGGCTATTACGAGCAGTACTTC,CSVRTSGYYEQYF
TRBD2,TRBV30,TRBJ2-5,NA,TGTGCCTGGGGGTGGGGAACTAGCGGGAATTTCGAGACCCAGTACTTC,CAWGWGTSGNFETQYF